This T cell receptor beta chain derives from a study of shared clonotypes between healthy human individuals. General study findings and limits: Naive subsets tended to show greater estimated richness than memory subsets.

Per the germline V gene, CDR1 is KGHSH and CDR2 is LQKENI. After removal of 3 bases from V and 0 bases from J, the junction contained 5 bases not matched to a gene. CDR3 length: 16 residues. Ten or more counts support this clone. Its matching antigen is unknown. Every subset's genomic DNA went evenly onto several immunoSEQ plates. Original methodology: ImmunoSEQ yielded junction-only sequences lacking quality scores, so filtering differed. Clones were read by immunoSEQ multiplex PCR, and TCRdb kept only the in-frame ones, dropping some. V, J and clone size are taken as reported in that table, and D and trimming were inferred from the DNA itself. This table holds 1 million to 1.2 million clones, roughly 80% found once.

V gene TRBV18 combines with J gene TRBJ1-1; 9 bases agree with TRBD1. The sequence was obtained from a man between 18 and 29 years old in good health. Some clones in this sample may be carry-over from other donors' samples. Sequencing used memory CD4+ T cells from PBMCs. Described subset: CD45RA-negative fraction. The CDR3 loop reads CASSPRTGELNTEAFF. CDR3 DNA sequence: TGTGCCAGCTCACCTCGGACAGGGGAATTGAACACTGAAGCTTTCTTT.